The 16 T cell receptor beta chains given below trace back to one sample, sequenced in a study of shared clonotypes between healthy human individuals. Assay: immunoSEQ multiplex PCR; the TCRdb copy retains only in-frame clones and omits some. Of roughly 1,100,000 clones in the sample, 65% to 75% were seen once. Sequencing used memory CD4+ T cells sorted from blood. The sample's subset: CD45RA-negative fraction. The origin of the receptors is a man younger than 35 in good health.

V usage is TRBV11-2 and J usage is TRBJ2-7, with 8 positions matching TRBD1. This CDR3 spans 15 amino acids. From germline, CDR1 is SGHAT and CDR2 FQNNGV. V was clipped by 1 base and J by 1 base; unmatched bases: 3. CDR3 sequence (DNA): TGTGCCAGCAGCTTAGCGCGGGACAGGTCCTACGAGCAGTACTTC. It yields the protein CASSLARDRSYEQYF. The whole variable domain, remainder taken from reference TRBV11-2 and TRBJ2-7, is EAGVAQSPRYKIIEKRQSVAFWCNPISGHATLYWYQQILGQGPKLLIQFQNNGVVDDSQLPKDRFSAERLKGVDSTLKIQPAKLEDSAVYLCASSLARDRSYEQYFGPGTRLTVT.

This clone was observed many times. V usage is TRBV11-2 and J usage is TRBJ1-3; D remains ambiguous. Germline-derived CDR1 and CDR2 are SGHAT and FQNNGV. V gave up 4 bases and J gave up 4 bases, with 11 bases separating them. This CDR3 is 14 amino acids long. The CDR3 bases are TGTGCCAGCAGCTCGTCAGTAGGGGGAAACACCATATATTTT. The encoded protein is CASSSSVGGNTIYF.

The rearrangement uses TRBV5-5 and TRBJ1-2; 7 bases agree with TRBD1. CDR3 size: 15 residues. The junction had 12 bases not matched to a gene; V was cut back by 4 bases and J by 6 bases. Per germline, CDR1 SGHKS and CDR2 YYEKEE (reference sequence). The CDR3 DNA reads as TGTGCCAGCAGCCGAGGCGGCAGGGGGGAGGATGGCTACACCTTC. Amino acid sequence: CASSRGGRGEDGYTF.

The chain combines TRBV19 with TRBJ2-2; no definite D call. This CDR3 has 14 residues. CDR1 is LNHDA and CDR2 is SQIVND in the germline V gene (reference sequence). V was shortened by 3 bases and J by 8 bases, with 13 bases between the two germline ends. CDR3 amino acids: CASSMSRPSGELFF. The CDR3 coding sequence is TGTGCCAGTAGTATGAGTAGGCCGTCTGGGGAGCTGTTTTTT.

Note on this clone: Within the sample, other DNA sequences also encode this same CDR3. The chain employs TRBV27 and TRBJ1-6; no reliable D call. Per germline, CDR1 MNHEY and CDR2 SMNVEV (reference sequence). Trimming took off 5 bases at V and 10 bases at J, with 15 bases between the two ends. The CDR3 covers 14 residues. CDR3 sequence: CASSPRVEGSPLHF. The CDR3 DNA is TGTGCCAGCAGTCCGAGGGTGGAGGGATCACCCCTCCACTTT.

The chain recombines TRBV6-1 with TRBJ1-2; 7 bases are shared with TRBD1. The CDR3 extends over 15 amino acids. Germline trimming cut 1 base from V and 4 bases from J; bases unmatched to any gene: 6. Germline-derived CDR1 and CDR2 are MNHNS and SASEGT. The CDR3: CASSEGKGAGYGYTF. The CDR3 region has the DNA TGTGCCAGCAGTGAAGGCAAGGGGGCGGGCTATGGCTACACCTTC.

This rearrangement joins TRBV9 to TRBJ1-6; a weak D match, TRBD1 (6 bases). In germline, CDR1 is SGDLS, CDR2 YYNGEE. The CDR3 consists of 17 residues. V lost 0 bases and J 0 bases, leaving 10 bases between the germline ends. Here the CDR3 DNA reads TGTGCCAGCAGCGTAGGAACAGGGAGCTCCTATAATTCACCCCTCCACTTT. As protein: CASSVGTGSSYNSPLHF.

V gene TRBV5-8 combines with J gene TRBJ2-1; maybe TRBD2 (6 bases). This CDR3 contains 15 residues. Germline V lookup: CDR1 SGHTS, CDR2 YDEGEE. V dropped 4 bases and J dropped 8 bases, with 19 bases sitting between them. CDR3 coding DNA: TGTGCCAGCAGCATGCTGGGACTTTTCCCAGATGAGCAGTTCTTC. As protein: CASSMLGLFPDEQFF.

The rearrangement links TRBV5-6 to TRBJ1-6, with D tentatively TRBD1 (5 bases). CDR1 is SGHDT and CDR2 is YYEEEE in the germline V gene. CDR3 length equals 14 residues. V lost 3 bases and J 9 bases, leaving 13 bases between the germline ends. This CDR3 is CASSYPGLFSPLHF. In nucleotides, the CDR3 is TGTGCCAGCAGCTACCCGGGACTCTTTTCACCCCTCCACTTT. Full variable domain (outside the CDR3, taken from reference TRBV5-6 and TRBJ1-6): DAGVTQSPTHLIKTRGQQVTLRCSPKSGHDTVSWYQQALGQGPQFIFQYYEEEERQRGNFPDRFSGHQFPNYSSELNVNALLLGDSALYLCASSYPGLFSPLHFGNGTRLTVT.

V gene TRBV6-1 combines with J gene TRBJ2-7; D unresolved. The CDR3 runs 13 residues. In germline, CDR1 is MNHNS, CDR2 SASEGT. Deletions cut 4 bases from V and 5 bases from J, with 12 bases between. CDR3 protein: CASSGRRSDEQYF. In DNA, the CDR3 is TGTGCCAGCAGTGGCAGGCGGAGCGACGAGCAGTACTTC.

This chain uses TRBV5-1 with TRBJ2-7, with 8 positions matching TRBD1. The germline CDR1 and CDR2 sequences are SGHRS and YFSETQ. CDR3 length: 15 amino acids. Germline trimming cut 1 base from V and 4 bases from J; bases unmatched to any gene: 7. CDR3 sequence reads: CASSLSQGARYEQYF. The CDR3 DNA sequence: TGCGCCAGCAGCTTGTCCCAGGGGGCGAGGTACGAGCAGTACTTC.

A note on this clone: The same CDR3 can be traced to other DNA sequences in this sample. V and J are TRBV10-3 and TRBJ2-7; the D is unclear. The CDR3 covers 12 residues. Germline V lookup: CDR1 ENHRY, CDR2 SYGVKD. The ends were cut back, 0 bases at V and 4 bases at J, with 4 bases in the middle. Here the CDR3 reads CAISESGYEQYF. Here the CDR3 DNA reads TGTGCCATCAGTGAGTCCGGGTACGAGCAGTACTTC.

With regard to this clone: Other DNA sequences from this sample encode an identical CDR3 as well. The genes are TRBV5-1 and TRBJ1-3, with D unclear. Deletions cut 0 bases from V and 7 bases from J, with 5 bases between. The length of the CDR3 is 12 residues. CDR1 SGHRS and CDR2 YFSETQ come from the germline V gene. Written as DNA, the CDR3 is TGCGCCAGCAGCTTGGACGGGAACACCATATATTTT. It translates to CASSLDGNTIYF.

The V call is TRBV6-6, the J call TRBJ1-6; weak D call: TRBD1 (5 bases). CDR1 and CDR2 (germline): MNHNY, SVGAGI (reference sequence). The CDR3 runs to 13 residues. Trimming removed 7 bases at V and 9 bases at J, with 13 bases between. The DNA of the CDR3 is TGTGCCAGCATTCTGCTCCAGGGTTCACCCCTCCACTTT. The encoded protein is CASILLQGSPLHF.

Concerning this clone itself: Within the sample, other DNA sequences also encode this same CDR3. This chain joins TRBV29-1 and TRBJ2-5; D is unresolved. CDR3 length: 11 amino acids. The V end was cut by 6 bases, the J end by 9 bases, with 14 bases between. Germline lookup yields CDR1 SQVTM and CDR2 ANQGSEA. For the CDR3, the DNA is TGCAGCGTCGCGCCTCTTGGGGCCCAGTACTTC. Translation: CSVAPLGAQYF.

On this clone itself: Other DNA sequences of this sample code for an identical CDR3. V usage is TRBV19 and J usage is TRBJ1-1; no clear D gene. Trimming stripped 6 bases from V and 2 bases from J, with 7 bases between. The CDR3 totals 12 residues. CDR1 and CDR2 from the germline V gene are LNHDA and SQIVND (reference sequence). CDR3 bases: TGTGCCAGTAGATGGGGAAACACTGAAGCTTTCTTT. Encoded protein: CASRWGNTEAFF.